A single sample gave rise to the 21 T cell receptor beta chains below, sequenced in a study of T cell changes during pregnancy in multiple sclerosis. Data came from immunoSEQ multiplex PCR; TCRdb stores just in-frame clones and leaves some out. The sample holds 100,000 to 110,000 clones, about 90% seen once. This specimen consisted of peripheral blood, obtained after pregnancy. These receptors originate from a female donor with multiple sclerosis, enrolled in a pregnancy study.

The chain links TRBV18 to TRBJ2-7; TRBD2 might be the D (5 bases). The CDR3 is 13 residues long. V was clipped by 3 bases and J by 0 bases, with 6 bases between them. Germline CDR1 and CDR2: KGHSH and LQKENI. The CDR3 here is CASSPGSSYEQYF. CDR3 in DNA: TGTGCCAGCTCACCGGGGAGCTCCTACGAGCAGTACTTC.

The genes are TRBV2 and TRBJ1-6, with D unresolved. From germline, CDR1 is SNHLY and CDR2 FYNNEI. Trimming took 6 bases from V and 7 from J, leaving 13 bases between them. This CDR3 comprises 14 residues. CDR3 sequence reads: CASRERGQNSPLHF. CDR3 nucleotide sequence: TGTGCCAGCAGGGAGCGTGGTCAAAATTCACCCCTCCACTTT.

V is TRBV6-1 and J is TRBJ2-7, with 10 bases fitting TRBD1. With V trimmed by 4 bases and J by 4 bases, 4 bases remained unmatched. Germline loops: CDR1 MNHNS, CDR2 SASEGT. This CDR3 contains 14 residues. DNA for the CDR3: TGTGCCAGCAGTGTGGACAGGGGGATGTACGAGCAGTACTTC. It codes for CASSVDRGMYEQYF.

CDR3 sequence reads: CASSTLGTSGRPRNTDTQYF. The CDR3 DNA is TGTGCCAGCAGCACCCTGGGGACTAGCGGGAGGCCACGAAACACAGATACGCAGTATTTT. The chain combines TRBV5-5 with TRBJ2-3; 15 nucleotides line up with TRBD2. The CDR3 totals 20 residues. Germline V gives CDR1 SGHKS, CDR2 YYEKEE (reference sequence). After removal of 4 bases from V and 2 bases from J, the junction contained 14 bases not matched to a gene. Based on the CDR3 plus reference TRBV5-5 and TRBJ2-3, the full variable domain is DAGVTQSPTHLIKTRGQQVTLRCSPISGHKSVSWYQQVLGQGPQFIFQYYEKEERGRGNFPDRFSARQFPNYSSELNVNALLLGDSALYLCASSTLGTSGRPRNTDTQYFGPGTRLTVL.

The V and J genes are TRBV27 and TRBJ2-7; no firm D call. The germline V gene has CDR1 MNHEY and CDR2 SMNVEV (reference sequence). The CDR3 contains 16 residues. Between the trimmed V and J ends, which lost 0 bases and 3 bases, there was a span of 15 bases. CDR3 protein: CASSLSFSASHYEQYF. In DNA, the CDR3 is TGTGCCAGCAGTTTATCGTTTAGTGCATCTCACTACGAGCAGTACTTC.

Comment on this clone: Other DNA variants within this sample encode the same CDR3. The chain is built from TRBV18 and TRBJ2-7; TRBD2 matches at 7 bases. V gave up 6 bases and J gave up 2 bases; unmatched junction bases: 4. The germline V gene has CDR1 KGHSH and CDR2 LQKENI. The CDR3 totals 13 residues. In nucleotides, the CDR3 is TGTGCCAGCTCCCCGGGAGGAACCTACGAGCAGTACTTC. Residues: CASSPGGTYEQYF.

The CDR3 loop is CASSILRDRGFWNTEAFF. The CDR3 region has the DNA TGTGCCAGCAGCATTCTCCGGGACAGGGGATTCTGGAACACTGAAGCTTTCTTT. The rearrangement links TRBV21-1 to TRBJ1-1; TRBD1, the table's D call, was not compared with the DNA. TRBV21-1 is a listed pseudogene. The length of the CDR3 is 18 residues.

In DNA, the CDR3 is TGCGCCAGCAGCGAACAGGGGCGAGCTTTCTTT. Amino acid sequence: CASSEQGRAFF. This sequence joins TRBV4-3 and TRBJ1-1; 7 bases map to TRBD1. The CDR3 sequence is 11 residues long. Germline V gene data show CDR1 as LGHNA and CDR2 as YSLEER. V shed 5 bases and J 10 bases; nucleotides not matched to a gene: 4.

The V gene is TRBV6-5, the J gene TRBJ2-2; 7 bases are shared with TRBD1. CDR1 is MNHEY and CDR2 is SVGAGI in the germline V gene. Losses at the gene ends were 6 bases for V and 1 base for J; bases not matched to a gene: 5. This CDR3 contains 15 residues. Written as DNA, the CDR3 is TGTGCCAGCAGCCGGACAGGTCTGAACACCGGGGAGCTGTTTTTT. Protein sequence: CASSRTGLNTGELFF.

This clone showed up just once. The genes are TRBV12-5 and TRBJ2-7; 13 nucleotides align to TRBD2. In germline, CDR1 is LGHNT, CDR2 FRNRAP. The CDR3 covers 15 residues. The junction had 4 bases not matched to a gene; V was cut back by 6 bases and J by 2 bases. DNA for the CDR3: TGTGCTAGTGGCAGGGGACTAGCGGGGCCCTACGAGCAGTACTTC. It specifies CASGRGLAGPYEQYF.

This clone was observed a few times. The genes are TRBV29-1 and TRBJ1-5; D ambiguous. The CDR3 totals 11 residues. Looked up from germline, CDR1 is SQVTM and CDR2 is ANQGSEA. V lost 4 bases to trimming and J lost 5 bases, with 6 bases between them. The CDR3 reads CSVASHQPQHF. CDR3 DNA sequence: TGCAGCGTTGCCTCTCATCAGCCCCAGCATTTT.

The gene calls are TRBV5-1 and TRBJ2-3, with 7 bases fitting TRBD2. V was clipped by 4 bases and J by 5 bases; unmatched bases: 13. This CDR3 spans 16 amino acids. Per germline, CDR1 SGHRS and CDR2 YFSETQ. CDR3 in amino acids: CASSRGLGGRLDTQYF. The CDR3 region has the DNA TGCGCCAGCAGCCGAGGACTAGGCGGACGCTTAGATACGCAGTATTTT.

CDR3 in amino acids: CASNKGTSGRSHEQYF. DNA for the CDR3: TGTGCCAGCAACAAAGGGACTAGCGGGAGATCCCACGAGCAGTACTTC. This chain uses TRBV2 with TRBJ2-7, with TRBD2 matching 14 bases. The germline gives CDR1 SNHLY, CDR2 FYNNEI. This CDR3 region has 16 residues. The trim removed 7 bases at V and 5 bases at J, leaving 10 bases unmatched. Using reference TRBV2 and TRBJ2-7 for the parts outside the CDR3, the full variable domain is EPEVTQTPSHQVTQMGQEVILRCVPISNHLYFYWYRQILGQKVEFLVSFYNNEISEKSEIFDDQFSVERPDGSNFTLKIRSTKLEDSAMYFCASNKGTSGRSHEQYFGPGTRLTVT.

The rearrangement links TRBV6-5 to TRBJ1-2, with D possibly being TRBD1 (5 bases). The germline V gene has CDR1 MNHEY and CDR2 SVGAGI. The length of the CDR3 is 11 residues. V was clipped by 6 bases and J by 6 bases, with 8 bases between them. CDR3 nucleotides: TGTGCCAGCAGGAAAGGGGATGGCTACACCTTC. Encoded protein: CASRKGDGYTF.

The chain carries TRBV7-9 and TRBJ1-6; 8 positions match TRBD1. The CDR3 length is 17 residues. Trimming at V came to 5 bases and at J to 4 bases, leaving 10 bases not matched to a gene. CDR1 and CDR2 from the germline V gene are SEHNR and FQNEAQ (reference sequence). This CDR3 is CASSKSGTGTYNSPLHF. The CDR3 DNA reads TGTGCCAGCAGCAAATCCGGGACAGGAACATATAATTCACCCCTCCACTTT. Drawing the rest from reference TRBV7-9 and TRBJ1-6, the complete variable domain is DTGVSQNPRHKITKRGQNVTFRCDPISEHNRLYWYRQTLGQGPEFLTYFQNEAQLEKSRLLSDRFSAERPKGSFSTLEIQRTEQGDSAMYLCASSKSGTGTYNSPLHFGNGTRLTVT.

J is TRBJ2-3 and V is TRBV4-3; D remains unclear. CDR1 and CDR2 from the germline V gene are LGHNA and YSLEER. CDR3 length equals 13 residues. V was clipped by 0 bases and J by 2 bases, with 3 bases between them. CDR3 bases: TGCGCCAGCAGCCAAGACTCCACAGATACGCAGTATTTT. It yields the protein CASSQDSTDTQYF.

Notes on this clone: In the same sample, other DNA sequences code for this CDR3. J is TRBJ1-2 and V is TRBV5-1; D ambiguous. The CDR3 has 13 amino acids. Germline-derived CDR1 and CDR2 are SGHRS and YFSETQ. Trimming left V 0 bases short and J 0 bases short, with 3 bases between. The CDR3 nucleotides read TGCGCCAGCAGCTTGGCCGCTAACTATGGCTACACCTTC. Its translation is CASSLAANYGYTF. The whole variable domain, filled in from reference TRBV5-1 and TRBJ1-2, reads KAGVTQTPRYLIKTRGQQVTLSCSPISGHRSVSWYQQTPGQGLQFLFEYFSETQRNKGNFPGRFSGRQFSNSRSEMNVSTLELGDSALYLCASSLAANYGYTFGSGTRLTVV.

The J gene is TRBJ1-2, the V gene TRBV5-4; perhaps TRBD1 as D (5 bases). Trimming left V 4 bases short and J 4 bases short, with 8 bases between. Germline values: CDR1 SGHNT, CDR2 YYREEE (reference sequence). This CDR3 comprises 12 residues. The CDR3 reads CASSADSYGYTF. In DNA form, the CDR3 reads TGTGCCAGCAGCGCTGACAGCTATGGCTACACCTTC.

The chain uses TRBV2 and TRBJ2-5; 9 bases are shared with TRBD1. The trim removed 7 bases at V and 4 bases at J, leaving 4 bases unmatched. This CDR3 contains 13 residues. CDR1 SNHLY and CDR2 FYNNEI come from the germline V gene. CDR3: CASKVDRGETQYF. CDR3 nucleotides: TGTGCCAGCAAGGTGGACAGGGGAGAGACCCAGTACTTC.

V usage is TRBV15 and J usage is TRBJ1-4; TRBD1 might be the D (5 bases). Trimming cost V 8 bases and J 3 bases, with 13 bases left between them. Germline V gene sequence: CDR1 LNHNV, CDR2 YYDKDF (reference sequence). The length of the CDR3 is 14 residues. CDR3 protein: CATGEGYSNEKLFF. For the CDR3, the DNA is TGTGCCACCGGGGAGGGGTATTCTAATGAAAAACTGTTTTTT.

The rearrangement uses TRBV4-1 and TRBJ2-7; 13 positions match TRBD2. The germline CDR1 and CDR2 sequences are MGHRA and YSYEKL. This CDR3 contains 16 residues. V lost 4 bases, J lost 7 bases, and 10 bases stayed unmatched. CDR3: CASSRPGTSGMGEQYF. In DNA form, the CDR3 reads TGCGCCAGCAGCCGCCCCGGGACTAGCGGGATGGGTGAGCAGTACTTC.